This is a list of T cell receptor beta chains from one sample in a study of cytomegalovirus exposure and HLA in healthy donors. Produced via immunoSEQ multiplex PCR; TCRdb's table is partial and in-frame only. The sample shows tens of thousands of clones, 70% to 80% of them seen only once. The sample taken for sequencing was PBMCs. These receptors originate from a woman in her sixties in good health and CMV-seropositive. The CDR3 runs from the conserved cysteine through the conserved F or W. Fields, in order: D gene, clone size, J gene, V gene, CDR3 protein, CDR3 DNA. A D gene is named only where the DNA matches it firmly. A row's size may be missing; if present it is once, few, many or a size class.

>-|few|TRBJ2-2|TRBV10-3
CAIGTGGGTGELFF
TGTGCCATCGGGACCGGGGGAGGAACCGGGGAGCTGTTTTTT
>-|-|TRBJ1-5|TRBV19
CASSTKGVGAQPQHF
TGTGCCAGTAGTACCAAGGGGGTCGGCGCACAGCCCCAGCATTTT
>-|-|TRBJ1-1|TRBV7-9
CASSLESGRAFF
TGTGCCAGCAGCTTAGAATCGGGTAGGGCTTTCTTT
>TRBD2|-|TRBJ2-5|TRBV7-2
CASSLGLLAGAQEAQYF
TGTGCCAGCAGCTTAGGACTACTAGCGGGAGCACAAGAGGCCCAGTACTTC
>TRBD2|-|TRBJ2-3|TRBV30
CAWSTLRGRGFTDTQYF
TGTGCCTGGAGTACACTCCGGGGGAGGGGCTTCACAGATACGCAGTATTTT
>-|-|TRBJ1-2|TRBV7-2
CASSFERGGGYTF
TGTGCCAGCAGCTTTGAGAGGGGGGGTGGCTACACCTTC
>-|-|TRBJ1-3|TRBV9
CASSEEEGSTGNTIYF
TGTGCCAGCAGTGAAGAGGAGGGGTCTACTGGAAACACCATATATTTT
>-|-|TRBJ2-7|TRBV11-2
CASRPGQTYEQYF
TGTGCCAGCAGACCAGGACAAACCTACGAGCAGTACTTC
>TRBD2|-|TRBJ2-1|TRBV5-1
CASSLAGLANYNEQFF
TGCGCCAGCAGCTTGGCTGGACTAGCAAACTACAATGAGCAGTTCTTC
>TRBD1|-|TRBJ2-1|TRBV5-4
CASSQIRQGVNEQFF
TGTGCCAGCAGCCAAATTCGACAGGGGGTCAATGAGCAGTTCTTC
>-|-|TRBJ2-7|TRBV5-6
CASSARGFYEQYF
TGTGCCAGCAGTGCCCGGGGTTTCTACGAGCAGTACTTC
>TRBD1|-|TRBJ2-7|TRBV6-1
CASSDRDRGRESSYEQYF
TGTGCCAGCAGTGACCGGGACAGGGGGCGGGAAAGCTCCTACGAGCAGTACTTC
>TRBD2|-|TRBJ2-1|TRBV11-2
CASSLARGAYNEQFF
TGTGCCAGCAGCTTAGCGCGGGGGGCCTACAATGAGCAGTTCTTC
>-|-|TRBJ1-2|TRBV6-1
CASSESGGLNYGYTF
TGTGCCAGCAGTGAATCCGGGGGGCTTAACTATGGCTACACCTTC
>-|-|TRBJ2-3|TRBV12-5
CASGLDFSSTDTQYF
TGTGCTAGTGGTTTGGACTTTTCTAGCACAGATACGCAGTATTTT
>TRBD1|-|TRBJ2-1|TRBV6-4
CASSDRTGGLQFF
TGTGCCAGCAGTGACCGGACAGGTGGGCTGCAGTTCTTC
>TRBD1|-|TRBJ1-2|TRBV4-3
CASSQTIQGGEGYTF
TGCGCCAGCAGCCAGACTATACAGGGGGGGGAGGGCTACACCTTC
>TRBD1|-|TRBJ1-1|TRBV9
CASSDGGQGRVGEAFF
TGTGCCAGCAGCGATGGGGGACAGGGTAGAGTGGGTGAAGCTTTCTTT
>-|-|TRBJ1-2|TRBV7-2
CASSLEFSQGIGYTF
TGTGCCAGCAGCTTAGAGTTTAGTCAGGGAATTGGCTACACCTTC
>TRBD2|few|TRBJ2-3|TRBV13
CASSREQTGTSGADTQYF
TGTGCCAGCAGCCGCGAACAAACCGGGACTAGCGGGGCAGATACGCAGTATTTT
>TRBD1|-|TRBJ1-1|TRBV18
CASSPPSQGETEAFF
TGTGCCAGCTCACCACCCTCGCAGGGGGAAACTGAAGCTTTCTTT
>-|once|TRBJ2-2|TRBV27
CASAVMRPGELFF
TGTGCCAGCGCAGTGATGCGGCCCGGGGAGCTGTTTTTT
>TRBD1|-|TRBJ1-5|TRBV10-3
CAISESSRGLQPQHF
TGTGCCATCAGTGAGTCGTCCAGGGGGCTGCAGCCCCAGCATTTT
>TRBD1|few|TRBJ2-7|TRBV13
CASSLSRGLLNEQYF
TGTGCCAGCAGTTTATCCAGGGGGCTTCTCAACGAGCAGTACTTC
>TRBD1|few|TRBJ1-2|TRBV2
CSSRETGDASRGYTF
TGTTCCAGCAGGGAAACAGGGGACGCCTCGCGTGGCTACACCTTC
>-|-|TRBJ1-3|TRBV5-6
CASNTGFGGNTIYF
TGTGCCAGCAACACAGGGTTTGGTGGAAACACCATATATTTT
>-|-|TRBJ1-3|TRBV7-9
CASSSRQASSGNTIYF
TGTGCCAGCAGCTCCCGACAGGCGAGCTCTGGAAACACCATATATTTT
>TRBD2|-|TRBJ2-2|TRBV19
CASSTFPRLAGGGTGELFF
TGTGCCAGTAGTACCTTCCCCCGGCTAGCGGGGGGTGGGACCGGGGAGCTGTTTTTT
>-|-|TRBJ1-1|TRBV7-9
CSSSPTRGSTEAFF
TGTTCCAGCAGCCCAACCCGGGGGAGCACTGAAGCTTTCTTT
>-|few|TRBJ1-1|TRBV7-9
CASSLSDRMNTEAFF
TGTGCCAGCAGCTTAAGCGACAGGATGAACACTGAAGCTTTCTTT
>-|few|TRBJ1-6|TRBV5-1
CASSLAKEQGQNSPLHF
TGCGCCAGCAGCTTGGCCAAGGAACAGGGTCAGAATTCACCCCTCCACTTT
>TRBD1|-|TRBJ1-2|TRBV6-5
CASRPQGAESYGYTF
TGTGCCAGCAGGCCCCAGGGGGCAGAGTCTTATGGCTACACCTTC
>TRBD1|-|TRBJ1-5|TRBV7-9
CASSFDREAQPQHF
TGTGCCAGCAGCTTTGACAGGGAAGCTCAGCCCCAGCATTTT
>TRBD1|-|TRBJ1-3|TRBV6-5
CASTQGVLSGNTIYF
TGTGCCAGCACCCAGGGGGTCCTCTCTGGAAACACCATATATTTT
>-|-|TRBJ1-2|TRBV18
CASSPPGGNLYGYTF
TGTGCCAGCTCACCACCGGGGGGAAACCTCTATGGCTACACCTTC
>-|few|TRBJ2-1|TRBV19
CASSRALEGRAGNEQFF
TGTGCCAGTAGTCGGGCGTTGGAGGGCAGGGCGGGCAATGAGCAGTTCTTC
>-|-|TRBJ1-1|TRBV18
CASSPSGVSEAFF
TGTGCCAGCTCACCAAGCGGAGTGTCAGAAGCTTTCTTT
>TRBD1|-|TRBJ1-3|TRBV5-1
CASSLAGQYSGNTIYF
TGCGCCAGCAGCTTGGCGGGACAGTACTCTGGAAACACCATATATTTT
>TRBD2|few|TRBJ2-1|TRBV7-2
CASSGGVGTYNEQFF
TGTGCCAGCAGTGGGGGGGTAGGGACCTACAATGAGCAGTTCTTC
>-|-|TRBJ1-1|TRBV21-1
CASSKGSRDTEAFF
TGTGCCAGCAGTAAAGGGAGCAGGGACACTGAAGCTTTCTTT
>TRBD1|-|TRBJ1-4|TRBV2
CASRGLQGTNEKLFF
TGTGCCAGCAGGGGATTACAGGGGACGAATGAAAAACTGTTTTTT
>TRBD2|-|TRBJ2-1|TRBV9
CASSERGAGGPRPNEQFF
TGTGCCAGCAGCGAAAGAGGGGCGGGGGGACCCAGACCCAATGAGCAGTTCTTC
>TRBD1|-|TRBJ2-6|TRBV9
CASSQARDRRSGANVLTF
TGTGCCAGCAGCCAGGCCCGGGACAGGCGGTCCGGGGCCAACGTCCTGACTTTC
>-|-|TRBJ2-7|TRBV10-3
CAISESLGGDLYEQYF
TGTGCCATCAGTGAGTCACTAGGGGGGGACCTCTACGAGCAGTACTTC
>-|-|TRBJ1-1|TRBV7-6
CASSPVGQNTEAFF
TGTGCCAGCAGTCCAGTGGGACAGAACACTGAAGCTTTCTTT
>TRBD1|-|TRBJ1-5|TRBV6-5
CASSWDRHSNQPQHF
TGTGCCAGCAGTTGGGACAGACATAGCAATCAGCCCCAGCATTTT
>-|few|TRBJ1-5|TRBV18
CASSQNGDYPPQHF
TGTGCCAGCTCTCAAAACGGGGACTATCCGCCCCAGCATTTT
>-|-|TRBJ1-1|TRBV11-3
CASSFLGDTEAFF
TGTGCCAGCAGCTTCCTAGGGGACACTGAAGCTTTCTTT
>-|-|TRBJ1-3|TRBV4-3
CASSQESTGGNTIYF
TGCGCCAGCAGCCAAGAGTCTACAGGGGGAAACACCATATATTTT
>TRBD1|-|TRBJ1-1|TRBV7-3
CASSPGQGTAFF
TGTGCCAGCAGCCCAGGACAGGGAACGGCTTTCTTT
>-|few|TRBJ1-5|TRBV7-2
CASSLGGWTDRYSNQPQHF
TGTGCCAGCAGCTTAGGGGGCTGGACAGATAGATATAGCAATCAGCCCCAGCATTTT
>-|-|TRBJ1-3|TRBV7-2
CASSFYGTSSSGNTIYF
TGTGCCAGCAGCTTTTACGGGACATCGAGCTCTGGAAACACCATATATTTT
>TRBD2|-|TRBJ2-3|TRBV5-4
CASSLTSGEADTQYF
TGTGCCAGCAGCTTGACTAGCGGGGAAGCGGATACGCAGTATTTT
>TRBD2|-|TRBJ2-1|TRBV11-2
CASSPYQGTSGGAEQFF
TGTGCCAGCAGCCCATACCAAGGGACTAGCGGGGGGGCGGAGCAGTTCTTC
>TRBD1|-|TRBJ1-1|TRBV6-6
CASSRDRGNTEAFF
TGTGCCAGCAGTAGAGACAGGGGAAACACTGAAGCTTTCTTT